This T cell receptor (beta chain) was obtained from a study of OX40 agonist ivuxolimab in advanced cancers. Study summary: Participants could have had prior anti-PD-1, anti-PD-L1 or anti-CTLA-4 therapy, and roughly 40% had some. Regarding the study as a whole: Clonal expansion by week 6 occurred in CD4+ and CD8+ blood T cells (at 0.1 to 3.0 mg/kg). Antigens targeted by the expanded peripheral T cells were not determined.

Comments on this clone: The antigen is undetermined.

Excluded were patients having autoimmune disease history or systemic immunosuppression. The J segment lost 7 bases and the V segment lost 3 bases, leaving 17 bases of the junction unmatched. Germline V gene sequence: CDR1 SGHTS, CDR2 YDEGEE. The CDR3 spans 18 residues. The protocol was immunoSEQ multiplex PCR, while the TCRdb copy is restricted to in-frame clones and leaves out a portion. The table has about 73,000 clones, roughly 90% seen once. This clonotype was sampled from an adult with an advanced solid tumor such as melanoma, head and neck, liver or kidney cancer. The material sequenced was CD4+ or CD8+ T cells sorted from blood, taken in a trial of the OX40 agonist ivuxolimab. This chain connects TRBV5-8 to TRBJ1-4; 8 bases agree with TRBD1. CDR3 bases: TGTGCCAGCAGCTATAATCTGGGCAGGGGGCCCTATGGTGAAAAACTGTTTTTT. Encoded protein: CASSYNLGRGPYGEKLFF.